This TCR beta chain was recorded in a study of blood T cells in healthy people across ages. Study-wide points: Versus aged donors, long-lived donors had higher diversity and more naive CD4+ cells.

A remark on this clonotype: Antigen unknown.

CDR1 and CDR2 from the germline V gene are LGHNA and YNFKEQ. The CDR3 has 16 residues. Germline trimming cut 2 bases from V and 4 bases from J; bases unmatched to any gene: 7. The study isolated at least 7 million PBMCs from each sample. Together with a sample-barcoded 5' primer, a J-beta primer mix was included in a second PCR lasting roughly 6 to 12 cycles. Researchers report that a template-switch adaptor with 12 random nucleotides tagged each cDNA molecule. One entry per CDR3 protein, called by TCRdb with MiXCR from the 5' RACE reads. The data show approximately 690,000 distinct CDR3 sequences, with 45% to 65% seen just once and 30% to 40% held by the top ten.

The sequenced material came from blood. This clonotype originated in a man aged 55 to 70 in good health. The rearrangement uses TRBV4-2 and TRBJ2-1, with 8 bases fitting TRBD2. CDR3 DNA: TGTGCCAGCAGCCAACAAGCGGCGGGGGGATACAATGAGCAGTTCTTC. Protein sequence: CASSQQAAGGYNEQFF.